The text below deals with one T cell receptor beta chain. Its cognate antigen is unknown. This specimen belongs to a study of response to subunit inactivated influenza vaccine. Study observations and caveats: Few additional T cells are recruited per seasonal influenza vaccination, authors suggested.

The V and J ends lost 0 bases and 7 bases, in that order; junction bases with no gene match: 0. CDR3 length: 13 residues. CDR1 SQVTM and CDR2 ANQGSEA come from the germline V gene. TCRdb itself ran the RT-PCR reads through MiXCR, one entry per CDR3 protein. The data hold around 490,000 distinct CDR3 sequences, with roughly 8.2% observed a single time. The sequence was collected from a man aged 45-69 years who received an inactivated influenza vaccine. The V gene is TRBV29-1, the J gene TRBJ2-1; 10 bases are a match to TRBD2. Specimen: PBMCs from blood, collected around 25 months after vaccination. The CDR3 reads CSVEELAGNEQFF. The CDR3 nucleotides are TGCAGCGTTGAAGAACTAGCGGGAAATGAGCAGTTCTTC.